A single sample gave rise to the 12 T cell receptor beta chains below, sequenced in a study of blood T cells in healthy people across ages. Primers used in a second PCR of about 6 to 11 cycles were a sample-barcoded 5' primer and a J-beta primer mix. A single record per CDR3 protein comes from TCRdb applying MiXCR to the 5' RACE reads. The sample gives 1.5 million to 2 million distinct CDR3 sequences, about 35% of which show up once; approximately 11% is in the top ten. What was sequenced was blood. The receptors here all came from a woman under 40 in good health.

As DNA, the CDR3 is TGTGCCAGCAGCCACGGGACTAGCGGGGGGTATACGCAGTATTTT. This codes for CASSHGTSGGYTQYF. The J gene is TRBJ2-3, the V gene TRBV3-1, with 15 bases that match TRBD2. J gave up 7 bases and V 3 bases, and 2 bases lay outside the gene matches. Germline V gene sequence: CDR1 LGHDT, CDR2 YNNKEL (reference sequence). This CDR3 is built from 15 residues.

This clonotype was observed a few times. This CDR3 reads CASSSRGTSDTQYF. In nucleotides, the CDR3 is TGTGCCAGCAGCTCCCGGGGGACTTCAGATACGCAGTATTTT. The chain recombines TRBV27 with TRBJ2-3; tentative D call: TRBD2 (6 bases). The CDR3 has 14 residues. V lost 6 bases and J 4 bases, leaving 14 bases between the germline ends. The germline V gene encodes CDR1 MNHEY and CDR2 SMNVEV (reference sequence).

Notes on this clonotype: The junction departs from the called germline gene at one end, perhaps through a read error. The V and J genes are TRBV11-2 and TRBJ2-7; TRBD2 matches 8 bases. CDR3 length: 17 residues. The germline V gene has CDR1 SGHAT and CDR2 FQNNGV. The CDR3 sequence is CACSLVGAISGSYEQYF. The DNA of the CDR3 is TGTGCCTGCAGCTTAGTCGGGGCAATAAGCGGGAGTTACGAGCAGTACTTC.

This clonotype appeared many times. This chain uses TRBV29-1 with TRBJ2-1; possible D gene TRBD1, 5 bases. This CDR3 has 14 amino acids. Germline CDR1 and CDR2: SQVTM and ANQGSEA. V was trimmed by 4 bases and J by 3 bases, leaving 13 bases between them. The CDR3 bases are TGCAGCGTTGCCGCTAGACAGAACTACAATGAGCAGTTCTTC. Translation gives CSVAARQNYNEQFF.

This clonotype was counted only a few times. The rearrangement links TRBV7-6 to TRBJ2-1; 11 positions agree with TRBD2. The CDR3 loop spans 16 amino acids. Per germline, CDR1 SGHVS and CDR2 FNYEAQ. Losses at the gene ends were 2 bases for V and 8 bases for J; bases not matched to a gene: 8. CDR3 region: CASSLRGSGRVDEQFF. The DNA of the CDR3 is TGTGCCAGCAGCTTAAGGGGTAGCGGGAGGGTTGATGAGCAGTTCTTC.

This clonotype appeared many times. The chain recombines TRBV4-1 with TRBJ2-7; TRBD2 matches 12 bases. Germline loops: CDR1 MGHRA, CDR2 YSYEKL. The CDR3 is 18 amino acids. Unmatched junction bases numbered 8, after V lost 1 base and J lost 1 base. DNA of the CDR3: TGCGCCAGCAGCCAAGGAGGTCCTAGCGGGGGGGCGTCCTACGAGCAGTACTTC. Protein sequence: CASSQGGPSGGASYEQYF.

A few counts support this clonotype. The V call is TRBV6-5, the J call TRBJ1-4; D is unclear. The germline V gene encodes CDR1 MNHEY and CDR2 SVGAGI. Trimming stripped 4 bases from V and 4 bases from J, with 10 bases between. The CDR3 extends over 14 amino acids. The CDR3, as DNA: TGTGCCAGCAGTTCATCGACATATAATGAAAAACTGTTTTTT. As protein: CASSSSTYNEKLFF.

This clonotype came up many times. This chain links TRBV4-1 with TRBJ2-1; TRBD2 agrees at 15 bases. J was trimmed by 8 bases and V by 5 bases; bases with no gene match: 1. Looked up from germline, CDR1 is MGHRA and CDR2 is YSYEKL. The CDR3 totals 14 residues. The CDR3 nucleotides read TGCGCCAGCAGCAGGACTAGCGGGGGGGATGAGCAGTTCTTC. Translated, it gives CASSRTSGGDEQFF.

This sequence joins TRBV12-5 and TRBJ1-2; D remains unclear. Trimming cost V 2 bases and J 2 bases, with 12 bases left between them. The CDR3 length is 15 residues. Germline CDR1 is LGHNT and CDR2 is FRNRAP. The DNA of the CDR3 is TGTGCTAGTGGTTTGCAACCGGGATCGAACTATGGCTACACCTTC. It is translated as CASGLQPGSNYGYTF.

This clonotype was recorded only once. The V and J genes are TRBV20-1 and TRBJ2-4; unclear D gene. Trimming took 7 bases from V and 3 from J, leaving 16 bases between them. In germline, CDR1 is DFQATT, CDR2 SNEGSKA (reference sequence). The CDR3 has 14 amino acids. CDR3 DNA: TGCAGTGGGCGGCCAGGCCAATTCAAAAACATTCAGTACTTC. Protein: CSGRPGQFKNIQYF.

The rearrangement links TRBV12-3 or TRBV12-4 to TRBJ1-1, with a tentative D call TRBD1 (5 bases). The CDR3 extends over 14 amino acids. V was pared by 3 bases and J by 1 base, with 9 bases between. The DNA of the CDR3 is TGTGCCAGCAGTTTCTGGACAACGAACACTGAAGCTTTCTTT. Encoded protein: CASSFWTTNTEAFF.

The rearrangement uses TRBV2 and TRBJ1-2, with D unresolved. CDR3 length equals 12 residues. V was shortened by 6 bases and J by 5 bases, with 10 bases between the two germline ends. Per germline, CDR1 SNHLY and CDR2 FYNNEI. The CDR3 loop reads CASRNDEYGYTF. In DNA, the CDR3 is TGTGCCAGCAGGAACGATGAGTATGGCTACACCTTC.